The rows below give T cell receptor beta chains drawn from one sample of a study of post-analysis software for immune sequencing data. TCRdb recomputed calls from the PCR reads with MiXCR, one row per CDR3 protein. The sample lists roughly 800,000 distinct CDR3 sequences; about 32% were seen once. Sequenced material: blood. The source of these receptors is a girl aged 5-17 years with multiple sclerosis. Each CDR3 is given with its conserved first and last residue. D genes are given only for firm matches. Size tells how often a clone was seen (once, few, many) or the class of an expanded clone, and some rows leave it out.

j_call v_call cdr3_length clone_size d_call cdr3_aa cdr3_nt
TRBJ1-2 TRBV29-1 15 few - CSATEAGLGNYGYTF TGCAGCGCCACCGAGGCGGGGCTGGGGAACTATGGCTACACCTTC
TRBJ2-4 TRBV7-2 16 - - CASGRLGGMAKNIQYF TGTGCCAGCGGACGATTGGGGGGAATGGCCAAAAACATTCAGTACTTC
TRBJ1-6 TRBV7-2 17 few TRBD1 CASSLRLGTGNNSPLHF TGTGCCAGCAGCTTAAGGCTGGGGACAGGGAATAATTCACCCCTCCACTTT
TRBJ2-6 TRBV5-1 13 once - CASHDPGASVLTF TGCGCCAGCCACGACCCTGGGGCCAGCGTCCTGACTTTC
TRBJ1-1 TRBV7-2 16 - - CASSIGPTRGGTEAFF TGTGCCAGCAGCATTGGACCTACAAGGGGAGGCACTGAAGCTTTCTTT
TRBJ1-1 TRBV4-2 14 - - CASSQGRWGTEAFF TGTGCCAGCAGCCAAGGACGATGGGGGACTGAAGCTTTCTTT
TRBJ2-3 TRBV5-1 16 few TRBD1 CASSPVRDRATDTQYF TGCGCCAGCAGCCCGGTAAGGGACAGGGCCACAGATACGCAGTATTTT
TRBJ2-1 TRBV5-1 16 - TRBD2 CASSLGGLAGFNEQFF TGCGCCAGCAGCTTAGGGGGACTAGCGGGATTCAATGAGCAGTTCTTC
TRBJ2-7 TRBV29-1 13 few - CSGTGGDTYEQYF TGCAGCGGTACAGGGGGGGATACCTACGAGCAGTACTTC
TRBJ2-3 TRBV20-1 15 once - CSAVLPGLGTDTQYF TGCAGTGCTGTTCTACCGGGACTGGGGACAGATACGCAGTATTTT
TRBJ1-1 TRBV20-1 16 few - CSAREGPQTRNTEAFF TGCAGTGCTAGAGAGGGACCGCAAACACGCAACACTGAAGCTTTCTTT
TRBJ1-2 TRBV4-1 14 few - CASSQESRAYGYTF TGCGCCAGCAGCCAAGAAAGCCGGGCCTATGGCTACACCTTC
TRBJ2-2 TRBV7-2 16 few - CASSPGGGKLTGELFF TGTGCCAGCAGCCCAGGGGGGGGGAAATTGACCGGGGAGCTGTTTTTT
TRBJ2-5 TRBV10-3 16 few - CAISESMAGLQETQYF TGTGCCATCAGTGAGTCGATGGCCGGGTTACAAGAGACCCAGTACTTC
TRBJ2-5 TRBV7-8 16 few - CASSPRRWGPVVTQYF TGTGCCAGCAGCCCAAGGCGGTGGGGACCCGTTGTCACCCAGTACTTC
TRBJ2-1 TRBV5-5 18 - TRBD2 CASSWNMIAGALGNEQFF TGTGCCAGCAGCTGGAACATGATAGCGGGAGCGCTTGGCAATGAGCAGTTCTTC
TRBJ2-5 TRBV2 13 - - CASSGVLGETQYF TGTGCCAGCAGCGGGGTATTGGGGGAGACCCAGTACTTC
TRBJ2-1 TRBV6-6 13 - - CASFQGYDNEQFF TGTGCCAGCTTCCAGGGGTACGACAATGAGCAGTTCTTC
TRBJ2-1 TRBV3-1 16 - TRBD2 CASSHTQAGGKNEQFF TGTGCCAGCAGCCACACGCAGGCGGGGGGAAAGAATGAGCAGTTCTTC
TRBJ2-1 TRBV6-2/TRBV6-3 11 - - CASSPGGPSFF TGTGCCAGCAGTCCCGGGGGTCCGTCGTTCTTC
TRBJ2-7 TRBV7-6 15 few TRBD1 CASSLRDRASYEQYF TGTGCCAGCAGCTTGAGAGACAGGGCGTCCTACGAGCAGTACTTC
TRBJ1-2 TRBV28 13 - - CASSLAPSYGYTF TGTGCCAGCAGTTTAGCTCCGTCCTATGGCTACACCTTC
TRBJ1-4 TRBV5-1 17 few - CASLTKPQVGGPKGLFF TGCGCCAGCCTTACGAAACCCCAGGTAGGGGGACCAAAGGGACTGTTTTTT
TRBJ2-3 TRBV20-1 15 many - CSAGIPGRSTDTQYF TGCAGTGCTGGGATTCCGGGCCGAAGCACAGATACGCAGTATTTT
TRBJ2-3 TRBV29-1 13 - TRBD2 CSAASGMADTQYF TGCAGCGCCGCTAGCGGGATGGCAGATACGCAGTATTTT
TRBJ1-2 TRBV7-2 13 - - CASTGVPSYGYTF TGTGCCAGCACGGGGGTTCCCTCCTATGGCTACACCTTC
TRBJ1-1 TRBV15 14 few - CATSGDIRNTEAFF TGTGCCACCAGCGGAGACATAAGGAACACTGAAGCTTTCTTT
TRBJ2-7 TRBV9 16 - TRBD1 CASSVEGAGVPYEQYF TGTGCCAGCAGCGTAGAGGGGGCCGGGGTCCCTTACGAGCAGTACTTC
TRBJ1-2 TRBV6-5 14 - TRBD1 CASSYLGTGGGYTF TGTGCCAGCAGTTATCTCGGGACAGGGGGCGGCTACACCTTC
TRBJ2-3 TRBV10-1 14 many - CASSDRRSPDTQYF TGCGCCAGCAGTGATCGTCGGTCACCAGATACGCAGTATTTT
TRBJ2-4 TRBV5-1 15 - TRBD2 CASSLELAGNWEQYF TGCGCCAGCAGCTTGGAGCTAGCGGGAAACTGGGAGCAGTACTTC
TRBJ2-3 TRBV20-1 14 - - CSASNRPHRWVQYF TGCAGTGCTAGCAACAGGCCCCACAGGTGGGTGCAGTATTTT
TRBJ2-3 TRBV5-1 13 - TRBD1 CASSYYYDREQYF TGCGCCAGCAGCTACTATTATGACAGGGAGCAGTATTTT
TRBJ2-7 TRBV7-2 16 - - CASSLGPASVSYEQYF TGTGCCAGCAGCTTAGGTCCCGCTAGCGTCTCCTACGAGCAGTACTTC
TRBJ2-7 TRBV6-6 14 many TRBD2 CASSSRASGYEQYF TGTGCCAGCAGTTCGAGGGCTAGCGGCTACGAGCAGTACTTC
TRBJ2-1 TRBV5-1 14 few - CASTFEALTDEQFF TGCGCCAGCACTTTCGAGGCCCTTACCGATGAGCAGTTCTTC
TRBJ2-1 TRBV19 14 - - CACKGPDVRNEQFF TGTGCCTGTAAGGGGCCAGATGTACGAAATGAGCAGTTCTTC
TRBJ2-2 TRBV20-1 14 once - CSAIARAGTGELFF TGCAGTGCCATAGCTCGGGCTGGCACCGGAGAGCTGTTTTTT
TRBJ2-1 TRBV4-1 16 - TRBD2 CASSQPGTSVYNEQFF TGCGCCAGCAGCCAACCCGGGACTAGCGTATACAATGAGCAGTTCTTC
TRBJ2-1 TRBV7-6 14 - - CASSLLDGRGEQFF TGTGCCAGCAGCTTATTAGACGGCCGTGGAGAGCAGTTCTTC
TRBJ2-7 TRBV20-1 13 - TRBD1 CSVGKGQTYEQYF TGCAGTGTCGGGAAGGGACAGACCTACGAGCAGTACTTC
TRBJ2-3 TRBV7-2 11 - - CASPGAAGQYF TGTGCCAGCCCCGGAGCGGCGGGGCAGTATTTT
TRBJ2-1 TRBV29-1 12 few - CSVGQGSNEQFF TGCAGCGTTGGCCAGGGCAGTAATGAGCAGTTCTTC
TRBJ2-2 TRBV27 16 - TRBD1 CASSPYGDSYTGELFF TGTGCCAGCAGTCCCTATGGGGACAGCTACACCGGGGAGCTGTTTTTT
TRBJ2-1 TRBV7-2 18 few TRBD2 CASSLVGLGLAGVNEQFF TGTGCCAGCAGCTTAGTAGGTTTGGGACTAGCGGGAGTCAATGAGCAGTTCTTC
TRBJ1-2 TRBV27 15 once - CASSSTRDGRSGHTF TGTGCCAGCAGTTCAACCAGGGACGGACGTAGTGGCCACACCTTC
TRBJ2-7 TRBV3-1 16 - - CASSQGRGGGIYEQYF TGTGCCAGCAGCCAAGGTAGAGGAGGGGGCATTTACGAGCAGTACTTC
TRBJ1-1 TRBV4-1 15 - TRBD1 CASSQEGQGATGAFF TGCGCCAGCAGCCAGGAGGGACAGGGGGCTACTGGAGCTTTCTTT
TRBJ1-5 TRBV4-1 15 few - CASSQTPDRNQPQHF TGCGCCAGCAGCCAGACTCCCGACAGAAATCAGCCCCAGCATTTT
TRBJ1-1 TRBV20-1 15 few TRBD1 CSARARTGSNTEAFF TGCAGTGCTAGAGCTCGGACAGGGTCGAACACTGAAGCTTTCTTT